Shown below are 9 T cell receptor beta chains from a single sample sequenced in a study of cytomegalovirus exposure and HLA in healthy donors. 13 Jbeta primers and 60 Vbeta primers were used for the PCR. This table comes from immunoSEQ multiplex PCR, and its TCRdb copy is limited to in-frame clones, with some not included. The table lists roughly 80,000 clones. The sequencing sample was made of PBMCs. These receptors came from a girl aged 10 to 17 in good health and CMV-seropositive.

The V gene is TRBV7-9, the J gene TRBJ2-5; D is possibly TRBD2 (5 bases). V shed 5 bases and J shed 5 bases, with 12 bases lying between them. The V gene's germline CDR1 is SEHNR and CDR2 FQNEAQ (reference sequence). CDR3 length: 13 amino acids. This chain's CDR3 is CASSRGRGETQYF. The CDR3 nucleotides read TGTGCCAGCAGCCGCGGCCGGGGTGAGACCCAGTACTTC.

The V gene is TRBV7-9, the J gene TRBJ1-1; TRBD1 is a possible D gene (6 bases). Germline V gene data show CDR1 as SEHNR and CDR2 as FQNEAQ (reference sequence). The CDR3 sequence is 14 residues long. Trimming pared 5 bases from V and 1 base from J, leaving 11 bases between. CDR3 bases: TGTGCCAGCAGCCCTCAACAGGGGAACACTGAAGCTTTCTTT. As protein: CASSPQQGNTEAFF.

The chain combines TRBV20-1 with TRBJ1-1; 10 bases align to TRBD1. CDR1 is DFQATT and CDR2 is SNEGSKA in the germline V gene (reference sequence). The CDR3 runs to 10 residues. After removal of 5 bases from V and 12 bases from J, the junction contained 3 bases not matched to a gene. The CDR3 region is CSAGDRGTFF. As DNA, the CDR3 is TGCAGTGCTGGGGACAGGGGAACTTTCTTT.

The genes are TRBV12-5 and TRBJ1-1; D remains ambiguous. Germline V lookup: CDR1 LGHNT, CDR2 FRNRAP. The CDR3 extends over 14 amino acids. V gave up 7 bases and J gave up 0 bases, with 12 bases separating them. CDR3 loop: CASARGSMNTEAFF. The CDR3 DNA is TGTGCTAGTGCCCGGGGATCTATGAACACTGAAGCTTTCTTT.

The chain recombines TRBV5-6 with TRBJ1-1, with 7 bases identical to TRBD1. The CDR3 spans 15 residues. In germline, CDR1 is SGHDT, CDR2 YYEEEE. V lost 1 base, J lost 2 bases, and 5 bases stayed unmatched. For the CDR3, the DNA is TGTGCCAGCAGCTTGTGGGGGACAGATAACACTGAAGCTTTCTTT. As protein: CASSLWGTDNTEAFF.

This rearrangement joins TRBV11-2 to TRBJ1-1; 8 nucleotides align to TRBD1. V lost 2 bases and J lost 2; bases outside the gene matches: 4. From germline, CDR1 is SGHAT and CDR2 FQNNGV. This CDR3 contains 15 residues. The CDR3 region has the DNA TGTGCCAGCAGCTTACGGGCAGGGGGCAACACTGAAGCTTTCTTT. This codes for CASSLRAGGNTEAFF.

This chain uses TRBV18 with TRBJ2-7; the D is unclear. With 2 bases removed from V and 4 bases from J, the gap between germline ends came to 9 bases. The germline CDR1 and CDR2 sequences are KGHSH and LQKENI. The CDR3 contains 13 residues. This chain's CDR3 is CASSPIESYEQYF. The CDR3 DNA sequence: TGTGCCAGCTCACCAATAGAGAGTTACGAGCAGTACTTC.

The chain is built from TRBV6-1 and TRBJ2-5, with D tentatively TRBD1 (5 bases). This CDR3 is 19 amino acids long. Trimming removed 1 base from V and 7 bases from J, with 28 bases in between. From germline, CDR1 is MNHNS and CDR2 SASEGT. The DNA of the CDR3 is TGTGCCAGCAGTGAAGTCATCGGACCAGGGAAAGAACCGAGATCGACCCAGTACTTC. Translating it yields CASSEVIGPGKEPRSTQYF.

This chain joins TRBV7-3 and TRBJ2-1; D may be TRBD1 (6 bases). The CDR3 runs to 17 residues. Per germline, CDR1 SGHTA and CDR2 FQGTGA. The V end was cut by 3 bases, the J end by 3 bases, with 18 bases between. Here the CDR3 reads CASSFGSSSGDYNEQFF. The CDR3 DNA reads TGTGCCAGCAGCTTTGGTTCTTCGTCAGGGGACTACAATGAGCAGTTCTTC.